This passage covers 17 T cell receptor beta chains from one sample sequenced in a study of OX40 agonist ivuxolimab in advanced cancers. Library preparation was by the immunoSEQ multiplex PCR assay. Here the immuneACCESS table is served through TCRdb, limited to in-frame sequences with V and J called. Missing clones are a known gap in these copies; in checked studies unresolved V genes cover under half, and the rest lacks a known reason. This sample is represented by over 80,000 clones; approximately 90% of them were singletons. The ten largest clones represent 0.95% to 1.2% of the sample. The specimen comprised CD4+ or CD8+ T cells sorted from blood, sampled in a trial of the OX40 agonist ivuxolimab. These receptors were collected from an adult with an advanced solid tumor such as melanoma, head and neck, liver or kidney cancer.

J is TRBJ2-2 and V is TRBV28, with TRBD2 matching over 10 bases. CDR1 is MDHEN, CDR2 SYDVKM, per germline. With 3 bases clipped from V and 4 bases from J, the junction kept 5 bases outside the gene matches. The CDR3 is 16 residues long. DNA for the CDR3: TGTGCCAGCAGTTTTTGGGCTAGCGGGAGCACCGGGGAGCTGTTTTTT. Translated: CASSFWASGSTGELFF. Filled out from reference TRBV28 and TRBJ2-2, the complete variable domain reads DVKVTQSSRYLVKRTGEKVFLECVQDMDHENMFWYRQDPGLGLRLIYFSYDVKMKEKGDIPEGYSVSREKKERFSLILESASTNQTSMYLCASSFWASGSTGELFFGEGSRLTVL.

The chain couples TRBV14 to TRBJ2-2; D is unclear. From germline, CDR1 is SGHDN and CDR2 FVKESK. V was cut by 1 base and J by 6 bases, with 9 bases left in between. There are 14 residues in the CDR3. The chain's CDR3 is CASSQVPGSGELFF. DNA for the CDR3: TGTGCCAGCAGCCAAGTCCCAGGCTCCGGGGAGCTGTTTTTT.

This rearrangement joins TRBV28 to TRBJ1-5, with 10 bases identical to TRBD1. Germline CDR1 is MDHEN and CDR2 is SYDVKM. With V trimmed by 6 bases and J by 7 bases, 3 bases remained unmatched. The CDR3 runs 13 residues. CDR3 DNA sequence: TGTGCCAGCAGGACAGGGGGCGGCCAGCCCCAGCATTTT. Its translation: CASRTGGGQPQHF. Full variable domain (rest looked up from reference TRBV28 and TRBJ1-5): DVKVTQSSRYLVKRTGEKVFLECVQDMDHENMFWYRQDPGLGLRLIYFSYDVKMKEKGDIPEGYSVSREKKERFSLILESASTNQTSMYLCASRTGGGQPQHFGDGTRLSIL.

The rearrangement links TRBV5-1 to TRBJ1-4; possible D gene TRBD1, 6 bases. In germline, CDR1 is SGHRS, CDR2 YFSETQ. Trimming removed 4 bases at V and 3 bases at J, with 10 bases between. The CDR3 is 14 residues long. The CDR3 is CASSRGGSNEKLFF. CDR3 nucleotide sequence: TGCGCCAGCAGCCGAGGGGGTTCTAATGAAAAACTGTTTTTT.

The chain combines TRBV28 with TRBJ2-7; D is perhaps TRBD1 (6 bases). V shed 2 bases and J shed 3 bases, with 8 bases lying between them. Germline V gene lookup returns CDR1 MDHEN and CDR2 SYDVKM. This CDR3 spans 13 amino acids. The CDR3: CASSLARGYEQYF. CDR3 bases: TGTGCCAGCAGTTTAGCCAGGGGCTACGAGCAGTACTTC.

J is TRBJ2-2 and V is TRBV29-1, with D unresolved. This CDR3 has 12 residues. Germline lookup yields CDR1 SQVTM and CDR2 ANQGSEA. Trimming took off 3 bases at V and 6 bases at J, with 8 bases between the two ends. The CDR3 loop is CSVERSPGELFF. CDR3 nucleotides: TGCAGCGTTGAGAGGAGCCCCGGGGAGCTGTTTTTT.

This clone was detected once. The chain uses TRBV25-1 and TRBJ2-1; possible D gene TRBD2, 5 bases. Per germline, CDR1 MGHDK and CDR2 SYGVNS. The CDR3 totals 13 residues. Trimming removed 2 bases at V and 6 bases at J, with 8 bases between. CDR3 nucleotide sequence: TGTGCCAGCAGTGAACCCCGGGGCAATGAGCAGTTCTTC. As protein: CASSEPRGNEQFF. Supplemented by reference TRBV25-1 and TRBJ2-1, the full variable domain reads EADIYQTPRYLVIGTGKKITLECSQTMGHDKMYWYQQDPGMELHLIHYSYGVNSTEKGDLSSESTVSRIRTEHFPLTLESARPSHTSQYLCASSEPRGNEQFFGPGTRLTVL.

This chain joins TRBV6-5 and TRBJ2-5; TRBD1 might be the D (5 bases). The CDR3 extends over 16 amino acids. Germline V CDR1 and CDR2: MNHEY, SVGAGI. The ends were cut back, 0 bases at V and 0 bases at J, with 11 bases in the middle. The CDR3 loop reads CASSYSRAGYQETQYF. In DNA, the CDR3 is TGTGCCAGCAGTTACTCCCGGGCAGGGTACCAAGAGACCCAGTACTTC.

This rearrangement joins TRBV5-6 to TRBJ2-3; 7 nucleotides line up with TRBD2. V lost 4 bases, J lost 7 bases, and 6 bases stayed unmatched. Germline V gene lookup returns CDR1 SGHDT and CDR2 YYEEEE. The CDR3 covers 13 residues. For the CDR3, the DNA is TGTGCCAGCAGCGTTCGCGGGGGATATACGCAGTATTTT. It yields the protein CASSVRGGYTQYF.

This chain joins TRBV2 and TRBJ1-2; D is unresolved. This CDR3 comprises 16 residues. The V and J ends lost 4 bases and 1 base respectively, with 16 bases between them. Germline V gene lookup returns CDR1 SNHLY and CDR2 FYNNEI. As DNA, the CDR3 is TGTGCCAGCAGTGGTGAAAGGTTGTCTCATAACTATGGCTACACCTTC. It is translated as CASSGERLSHNYGYTF. Full variable domain (rest looked up from reference TRBV2 and TRBJ1-2): EPEVTQTPSHQVTQMGQEVILRCVPISNHLYFYWYRQILGQKVEFLVSFYNNEISEKSEIFDDQFSVERPDGSNFTLKIRSTKLEDSAMYFCASSGERLSHNYGYTFGSGTRLTVV.

The rearrangement links TRBV5-1 to TRBJ2-7, with 8 bases identical to TRBD2. V shed 6 bases and J 2 bases; nucleotides not matched to a gene: 4. The CDR3 consists of 13 residues. Germline V gene sequence: CDR1 SGHRS, CDR2 YFSETQ. This CDR3 reads CASKAGETYEQYF. CDR3 nucleotides: TGCGCCAGCAAAGCGGGAGAGACCTACGAGCAGTACTTC.

The chain joins TRBV28 to TRBJ2-2; no firm D call. Germline lookup yields CDR1 MDHEN and CDR2 SYDVKM. V lost 7 bases and J lost 6, with 9 bases in between. The CDR3 is made up of 12 amino acids. CDR3 nucleotides: TGTGCCAGCACCCCCGTCCCCGGGGAGCTGTTTTTT. Its protein is CASTPVPGELFF.

The chain has TRBV5-4 and TRBJ2-3, with D unresolved. Germline CDR1 reads SGHNT; CDR2 reads YYREEE (reference sequence). The length of the CDR3 is 15 residues. The V gene lost 4 bases and the J gene lost 0 bases, with 12 bases spanning the gap. The CDR3 protein is CASSTDTTSTDTQYF. CDR3 DNA sequence: TGTGCCAGCAGCACTGACACGACTAGCACAGATACGCAGTATTTT.

The genes are TRBV10-3 and TRBJ1-1; D remains unclear. In germline, CDR1 is ENHRY, CDR2 SYGVKD. Trimming cost V 5 bases and J 1 base, with 8 bases left between them. CDR3 length equals 13 residues. The CDR3 here is CAISIQSNTEAFF. CDR3 bases: TGTGCCATCAGTATACAATCGAACACTGAAGCTTTCTTT.

The chain has TRBV7-8 and TRBJ2-5, with a weak D call TRBD1 (6 bases). This CDR3 is 16 amino acids long. V was clipped by 0 bases and J by 0 bases, with 11 bases between them. Germline lookup yields CDR1 SGHVS and CDR2 FQNEAQ. CDR3 DNA: TGTGCCAGCAGCTTAGCGCTGGACAGCTACCAAGAGACCCAGTACTTC. As protein: CASSLALDSYQETQYF.

V usage is TRBV5-4 and J usage is TRBJ1-6, with D tentatively TRBD1 (5 bases). Germline V gene data show CDR1 as SGHNT and CDR2 as YYREEE (reference sequence). The V and J ends lost 2 bases and 7 bases respectively, with 13 bases between them. The CDR3 covers 15 residues. CDR3 sequence: CASSLNPGPNSPLHF. For the CDR3, the DNA is TGTGCCAGCAGCTTAAACCCAGGGCCCAATTCACCCCTCCACTTT.

J is TRBJ1-1 and V is TRBV2; 9 nucleotides line up with TRBD1. This CDR3 contains 14 residues. V gave up 5 bases and J gave up 4 bases; unmatched junction bases: 5. Germline CDR1 is SNHLY and CDR2 is FYNNEI. Written as DNA, the CDR3 is TGTGCCAGCAGTACAGGGGGCGGAGGCACTGAAGCTTTCTTT. Translated: CASSTGGGGTEAFF. Full variable domain (missing parts from reference TRBV2 and TRBJ1-1): EPEVTQTPSHQVTQMGQEVILRCVPISNHLYFYWYRQILGQKVEFLVSFYNNEISEKSEIFDDQFSVERPDGSNFTLKIRSTKLEDSAMYFCASSTGGGGTEAFFGQGTRLTVV.